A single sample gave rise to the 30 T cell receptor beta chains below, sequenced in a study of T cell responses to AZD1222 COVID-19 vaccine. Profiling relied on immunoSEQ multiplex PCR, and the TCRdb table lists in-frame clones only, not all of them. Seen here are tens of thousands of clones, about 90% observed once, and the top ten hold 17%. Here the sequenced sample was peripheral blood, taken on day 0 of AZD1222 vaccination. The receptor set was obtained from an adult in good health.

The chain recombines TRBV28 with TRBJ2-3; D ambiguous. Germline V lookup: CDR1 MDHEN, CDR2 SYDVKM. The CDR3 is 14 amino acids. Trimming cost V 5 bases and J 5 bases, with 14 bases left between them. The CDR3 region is CASSGLREVDTQYF. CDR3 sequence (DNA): TGTGCCAGCAGTGGCCTAAGGGAAGTAGATACGCAGTATTTT.

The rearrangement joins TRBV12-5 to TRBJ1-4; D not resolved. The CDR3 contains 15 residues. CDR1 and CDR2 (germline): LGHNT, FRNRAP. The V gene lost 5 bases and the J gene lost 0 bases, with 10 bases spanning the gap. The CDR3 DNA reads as TGTGCTAGTGGTCCGTCACCGGCAACTAATGAAAAACTGTTTTTT. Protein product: CASGPSPATNEKLFF.

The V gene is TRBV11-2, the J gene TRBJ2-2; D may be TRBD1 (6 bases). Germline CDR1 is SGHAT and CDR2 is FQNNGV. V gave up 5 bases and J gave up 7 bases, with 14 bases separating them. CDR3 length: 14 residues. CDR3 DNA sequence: TGTGCCAGCAGCCTCCCGTCAGGGGACGGGGAGCTGTTTTTT. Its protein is CASSLPSGDGELFF.

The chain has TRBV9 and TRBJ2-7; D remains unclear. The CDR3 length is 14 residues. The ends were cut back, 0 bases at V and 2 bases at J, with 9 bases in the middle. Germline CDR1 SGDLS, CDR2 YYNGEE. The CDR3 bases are TGTGCCAGCAGCGTAGATACAGCAACCTACGAGCAGTACTTC. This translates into CASSVDTATYEQYF.

This CDR3 reads CASSLGQGGQPQHF. DNA for the CDR3: TGCGCCAGCAGCTTGGGACAGGGGGGACAGCCCCAGCATTTT. The V call is TRBV5-1, the J call TRBJ1-5; TRBD1 aligns across 9 bases. The CDR3 has 14 residues. Germline loops: CDR1 SGHRS, CDR2 YFSETQ. With V trimmed by 0 bases and J by 7 bases, 2 bases remained unmatched.

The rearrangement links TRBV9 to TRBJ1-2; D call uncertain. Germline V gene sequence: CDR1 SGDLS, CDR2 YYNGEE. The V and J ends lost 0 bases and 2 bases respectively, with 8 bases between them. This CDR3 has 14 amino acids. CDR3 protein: CASSVGQANYGYTF. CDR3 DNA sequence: TGTGCCAGCAGCGTAGGCCAGGCCAACTATGGCTACACCTTC.

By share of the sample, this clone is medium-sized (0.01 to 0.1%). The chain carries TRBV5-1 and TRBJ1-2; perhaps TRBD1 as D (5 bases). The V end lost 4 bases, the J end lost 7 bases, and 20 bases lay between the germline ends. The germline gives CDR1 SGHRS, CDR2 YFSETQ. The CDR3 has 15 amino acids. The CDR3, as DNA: TGCGCCAGCAGCGCATCAGGGTATCGACCGGCTGGCTACACCTTC. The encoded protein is CASSASGYRPAGYTF.

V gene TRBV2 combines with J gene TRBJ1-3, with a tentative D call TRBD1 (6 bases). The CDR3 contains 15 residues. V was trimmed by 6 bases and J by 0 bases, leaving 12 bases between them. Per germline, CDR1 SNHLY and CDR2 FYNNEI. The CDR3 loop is CASRIGQRSGNTIYF. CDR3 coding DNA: TGTGCCAGCAGGATAGGACAGCGCTCTGGAAACACCATATATTTT. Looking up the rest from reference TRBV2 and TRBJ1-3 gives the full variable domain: EPEVTQTPSHQVTQMGQEVILRCVPISNHLYFYWYRQILGQKVEFLVSFYNNEISEKSEIFDDQFSVERPDGSNFTLKIRSTKLEDSAMYFCASRIGQRSGNTIYFGEGSWLTVV.

This chain's CDR3 is CASSGGRGYGYTF. CDR3 DNA sequence: TGTGCCAGCAGTGGGGGCAGGGGTTATGGCTACACCTTC. This sequence joins TRBV2 and TRBJ1-2; weak D call: TRBD1 (6 bases). V shed 4 bases and J shed 5 bases, with 11 bases lying between them. The V gene's germline CDR1 is SNHLY and CDR2 FYNNEI. The CDR3 loop spans 13 amino acids.

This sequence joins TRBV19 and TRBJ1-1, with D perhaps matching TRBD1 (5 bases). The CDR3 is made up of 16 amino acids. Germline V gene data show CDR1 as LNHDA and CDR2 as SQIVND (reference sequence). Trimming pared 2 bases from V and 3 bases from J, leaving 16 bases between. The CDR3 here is CASSILPGTGDTEAFF. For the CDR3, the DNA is TGTGCCAGTAGTATACTTCCAGGGACGGGAGACACTGAAGCTTTCTTT.

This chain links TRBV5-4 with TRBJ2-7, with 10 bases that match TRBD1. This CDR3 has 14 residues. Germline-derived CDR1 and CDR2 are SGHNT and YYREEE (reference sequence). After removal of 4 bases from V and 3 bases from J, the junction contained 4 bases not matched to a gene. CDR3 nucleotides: TGTGCCAGCAGCAGCTGGGACAGGGGCTACGAGCAGTACTTC. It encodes CASSSWDRGYEQYF.

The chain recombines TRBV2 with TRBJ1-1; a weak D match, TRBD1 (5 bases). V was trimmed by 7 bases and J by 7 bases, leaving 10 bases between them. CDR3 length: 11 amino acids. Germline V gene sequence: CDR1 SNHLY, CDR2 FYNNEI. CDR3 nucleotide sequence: TGTGCCAGCATTCTAGGGGATGAAGCTTTCTTT. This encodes CASILGDEAFF.

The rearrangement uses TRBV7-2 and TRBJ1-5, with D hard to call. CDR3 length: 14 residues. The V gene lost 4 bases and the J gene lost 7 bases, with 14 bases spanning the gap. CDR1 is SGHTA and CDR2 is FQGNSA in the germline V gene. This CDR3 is CASSSDLSGQPQHF. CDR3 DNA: TGTGCCAGCAGCTCGGACCTCTCTGGCCAGCCCCAGCATTTT.

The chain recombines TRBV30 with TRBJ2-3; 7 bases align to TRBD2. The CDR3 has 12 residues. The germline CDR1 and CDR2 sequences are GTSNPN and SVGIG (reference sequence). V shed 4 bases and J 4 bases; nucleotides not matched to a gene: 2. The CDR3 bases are TGTGCCTGGAATCGGGGGGCAGATACGCAGTATTTT. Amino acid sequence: CAWNRGADTQYF.

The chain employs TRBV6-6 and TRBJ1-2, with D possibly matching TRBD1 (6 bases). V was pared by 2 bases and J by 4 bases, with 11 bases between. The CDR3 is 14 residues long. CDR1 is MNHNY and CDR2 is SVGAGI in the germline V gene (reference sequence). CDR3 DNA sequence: TGTGCCAGCAGTTACACGGACAGACCCTATGGCTACACCTTC. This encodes CASSYTDRPYGYTF.

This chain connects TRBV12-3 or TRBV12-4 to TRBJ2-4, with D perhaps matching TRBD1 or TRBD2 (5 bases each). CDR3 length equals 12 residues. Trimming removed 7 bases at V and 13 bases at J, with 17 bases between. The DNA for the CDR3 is TGTGCCAGCACCGGGATCCGGGACGGCCAGTACTTC. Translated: CASTGIRDGQYF.

CDR3 sequence: CASSIGINGREETQYF. CDR3 nucleotide sequence: TGTGCCAGTAGTATAGGAATAAATGGCAGGGAAGAGACCCAGTACTTC. This chain links TRBV19 with TRBJ2-5, with D maybe TRBD1 (5 bases). This CDR3 has 16 residues. Germline CDR1 reads LNHDA; CDR2 reads SQIVND (reference sequence). With 1 base removed from V and 3 bases from J, the gap between germline ends came to 15 bases.

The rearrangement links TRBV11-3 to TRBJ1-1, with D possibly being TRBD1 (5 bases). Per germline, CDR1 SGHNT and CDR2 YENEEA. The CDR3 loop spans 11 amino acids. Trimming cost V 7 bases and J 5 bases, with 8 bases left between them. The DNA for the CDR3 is TGTGCCAGCATCAGGGAGACTGAAGCTTTCTTT. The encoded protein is CASIRETEAFF.

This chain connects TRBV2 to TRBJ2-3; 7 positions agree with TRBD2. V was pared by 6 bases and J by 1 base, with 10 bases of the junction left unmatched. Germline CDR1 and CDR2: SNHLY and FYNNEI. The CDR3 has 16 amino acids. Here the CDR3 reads CASRKNRDYRTDTQYF. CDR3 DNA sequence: TGTGCCAGCAGGAAAAACCGGGACTACCGCACAGATACGCAGTATTTT. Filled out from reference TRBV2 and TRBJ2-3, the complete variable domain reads EPEVTQTPSHQVTQMGQEVILRCVPISNHLYFYWYRQILGQKVEFLVSFYNNEISEKSEIFDDQFSVERPDGSNFTLKIRSTKLEDSAMYFCASRKNRDYRTDTQYFGPGTRLTVL.

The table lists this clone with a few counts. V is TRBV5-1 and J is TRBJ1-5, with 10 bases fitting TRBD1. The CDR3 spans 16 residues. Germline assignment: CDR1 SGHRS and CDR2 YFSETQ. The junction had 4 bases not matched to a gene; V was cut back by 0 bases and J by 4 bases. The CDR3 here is CASSLGQGAGNQPQHF. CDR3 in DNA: TGCGCCAGCAGCTTGGGACAGGGGGCAGGGAATCAGCCCCAGCATTTT.

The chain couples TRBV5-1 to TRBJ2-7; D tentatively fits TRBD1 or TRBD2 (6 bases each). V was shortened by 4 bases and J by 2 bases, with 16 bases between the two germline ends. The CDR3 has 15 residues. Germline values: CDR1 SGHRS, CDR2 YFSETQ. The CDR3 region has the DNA TGCGCCAGCAGCGACGGAGGGGGACCTGCCTACGAGCAGTACTTC. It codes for CASSDGGGPAYEQYF.

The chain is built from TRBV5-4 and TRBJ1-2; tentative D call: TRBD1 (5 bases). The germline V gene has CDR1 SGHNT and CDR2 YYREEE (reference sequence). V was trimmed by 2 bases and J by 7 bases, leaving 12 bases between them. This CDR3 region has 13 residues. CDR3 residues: CASSFQGSGGYTF. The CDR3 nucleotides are TGTGCCAGCAGCTTTCAGGGTAGCGGTGGCTACACCTTC.

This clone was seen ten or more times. This chain's CDR3 is CASSKQGSSYNEQFF. CDR3 nucleotides: TGTGCCAGCAGCAAACAGGGTTCCTCCTACAATGAGCAGTTCTTC. The chain links TRBV27 to TRBJ2-1, with a possible D match to TRBD1 (6 bases). V gave up 6 bases and J gave up 0 bases, with 12 bases separating them. Looked up from germline, CDR1 is MNHEY and CDR2 is SMNVEV (reference sequence). This CDR3 spans 15 amino acids.

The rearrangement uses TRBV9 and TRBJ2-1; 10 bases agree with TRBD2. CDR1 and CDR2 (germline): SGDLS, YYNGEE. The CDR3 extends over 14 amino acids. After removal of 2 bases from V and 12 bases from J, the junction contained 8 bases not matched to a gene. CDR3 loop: CASSVGSGRIRQFF. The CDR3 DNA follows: TGTGCCAGCAGCGTCGGTAGCGGGAGGATCCGGCAGTTCTTC.

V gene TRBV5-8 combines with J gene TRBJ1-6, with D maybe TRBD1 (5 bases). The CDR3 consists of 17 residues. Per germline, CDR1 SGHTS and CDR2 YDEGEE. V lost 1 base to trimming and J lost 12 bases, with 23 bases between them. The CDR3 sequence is CASSLTSGGRTGGPLHF. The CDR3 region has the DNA TGTGCCAGCAGCTTGACTAGCGGGGGACGGACGGGAGGACCCCTCCACTTT.

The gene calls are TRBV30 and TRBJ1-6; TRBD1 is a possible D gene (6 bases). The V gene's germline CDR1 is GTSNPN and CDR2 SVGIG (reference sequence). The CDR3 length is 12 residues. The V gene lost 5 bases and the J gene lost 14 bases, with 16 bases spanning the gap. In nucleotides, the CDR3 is TGTGCCTGGTCTACGGGACAAAAGACCCTCCACTTT. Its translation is CAWSTGQKTLHF.

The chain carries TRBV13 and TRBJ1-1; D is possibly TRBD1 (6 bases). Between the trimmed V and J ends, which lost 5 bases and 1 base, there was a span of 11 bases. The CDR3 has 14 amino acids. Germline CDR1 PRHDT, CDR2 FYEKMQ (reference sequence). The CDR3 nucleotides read TGTGCCAGCAGCCCCAGGACAGCGAACACTGAAGCTTTCTTT. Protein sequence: CASSPRTANTEAFF.

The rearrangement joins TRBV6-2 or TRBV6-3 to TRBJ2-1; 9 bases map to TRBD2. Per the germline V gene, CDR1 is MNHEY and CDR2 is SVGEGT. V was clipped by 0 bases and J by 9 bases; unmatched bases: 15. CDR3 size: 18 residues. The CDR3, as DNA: TGTGCCAGCAGTTACTCGCTGAACGTCCAGCGGGGGGAGTTTGAGCAGTTCTTC. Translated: CASSYSLNVQRGEFEQFF.

In DNA form, the CDR3 reads TGTGCCAGCAGCACTGGTGAGACCCAGTACTTC. This translates into CASSTGETQYF. This chain links TRBV12-3 or TRBV12-4 with TRBJ2-5; unclear D gene. The V end was cut by 6 bases, the J end by 5 bases, with 7 bases between. The CDR3 consists of 11 residues.

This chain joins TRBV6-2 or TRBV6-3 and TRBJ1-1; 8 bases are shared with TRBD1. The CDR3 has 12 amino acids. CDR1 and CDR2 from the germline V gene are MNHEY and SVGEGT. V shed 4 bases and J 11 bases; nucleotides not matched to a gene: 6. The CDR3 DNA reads TGTGCCAGCAGTTCCGGACAGGGAGCGGCTTTCTTT. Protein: CASSSGQGAAFF.